This passage covers 21 T cell receptor beta chains from one sample sequenced in a study of CD8+CD57+ T cells in acquired aplastic anemia. The authors sequenced patients whose flow cytometry had shown CD8+CD57+ cell expansion. Profiling that covered TCR beta VDJ and CDR3 relied on genomic DNA as its template. TCRdb re-called the reads with MiXCR, one entry per CDR3 protein. This sample has about 260,000 distinct CDR3 sequences, with less than 85% found just once. The sequenced sample consisted of sorted CD4+, CD8+, or CD8+CD57+ T cells (not recorded which) from PBMCs. Receptor source: a human donor with aplastic anemia.

This clonotype was observed a handful of times. This chain joins TRBV29-1 and TRBJ2-7; 8 positions agree with TRBD1. CDR1 is SQVTM and CDR2 is ANQGSEA in the germline V gene. V dropped 7 bases and J dropped 2; count of bases not matched to a gene: 7. This CDR3 has 13 residues. In DNA, the CDR3 is TGCAGCGCTGCAGGGGGCATGGCCTACGAGCAGTACTTC. This translates into CSAAGGMAYEQYF.

The rearrangement links TRBV2 to TRBJ1-1; 8 nucleotides line up with TRBD1. V shed 6 bases and J 6 bases; nucleotides not matched to a gene: 12. Per germline, CDR1 SNHLY and CDR2 FYNNEI. The CDR3 is made up of 15 amino acids. The CDR3 DNA follows: TGTGCCAGCAGCGAAAGATCTGGGACAGGTGCTGAAGCTTTCTTT. Its translation is CASSERSGTGAEAFF.

The chain employs TRBV7-3 and TRBJ2-7; TRBD2 might be the D (6 bases). CDR3 length: 16 amino acids. Germline values: CDR1 SGHTA, CDR2 FQGTGA. V dropped 6 bases and J dropped 0 bases, with 18 bases sitting between them. CDR3 bases: TGTGCCAGCAGTTACTCTCAGCGGGCCAGCTCCTACGAGCAGTACTTC. Amino acids: CASSYSQRASSYEQYF.

The rearrangement joins TRBV5-1 to TRBJ2-3, with TRBD2 identical over 11 bases. Germline CDR1 SGHRS, CDR2 YFSETQ. The length of the CDR3 is 13 residues. V lost 0 bases, J lost 11 bases, and 2 bases stayed unmatched. The chain's CDR3 is CASSLDGTSGQYF. CDR3 sequence (DNA): TGCGCCAGCAGCTTGGATGGGACTAGCGGGCAGTATTTT.

Regarding this clonotype: At one end the junction does not follow the germline gene, possibly because of a read error. V gene TRBV7-8 combines with J gene TRBJ2-1; TRBD2 matches 7 bases. The CDR3 has 16 amino acids. Germline V gene lookup returns CDR1 SGHVS and CDR2 FQNEAQ. The DNA of the CDR3 is TGTGCCAGCAGCTTTCCGGGAGGTGGCGATAGGCAGTATCAGTCCTTC. Protein: CASSFPGGGDRQYQSF.

Points on this clonotype: The conserved phenylalanine or tryptophan is not found at the CDR3 terminus, so this likely reflects a read error. The DNA is omitted, as the CDR3 cannot be located on it reliably, and the CDR3 follows TCRdb's listing. The chain employs TRBV2 and TRBJ1-1; no DNA check was done on the table's D call, TRBD1. The length of the CDR3 is 15 amino acids, counting both ends. Germline V gives CDR1 SNHLY, CDR2 FYNNEI. The CDR3 loop reads CASSDAFSNQPQDFC.

V gene TRBV7-9 combines with J gene TRBJ2-5, with 8 bases identical to TRBD1. The germline CDR1 and CDR2 sequences are SEHNR and FQNEAQ (reference sequence). Trimming took 2 bases from V and 4 from J; bases not matched to a gene: 9. The CDR3 loop spans 16 amino acids. The CDR3 loop is CASSLTSKGTGETQYF. DNA for the CDR3: TGTGCCAGCAGCTTAACATCCAAAGGGACAGGAGAGACCCAGTACTTC.

The chain employs TRBV7-3 and TRBJ2-7; 8 bases agree with TRBD1. Germline CDR1 SGHTA, CDR2 FQGTGA. V lost 11 bases, J lost 3 bases, and 3 bases stayed unmatched. This CDR3 spans 11 amino acids. CDR3 residues: CAGQGSYEQYF. DNA for the CDR3: TGTGCCGGACAGGGCAGCTACGAGCAGTACTTC.

About this clonotype: One end of the junction fails to match germline, which may point to a read error. The chain is built from TRBV9 and TRBJ2-3; weak D call: TRBD1 (6 bases). CDR1 SGDLS and CDR2 YYNGEE come from the germline V gene. This CDR3 is built from 15 residues. CDR3 sequence (DNA): TGTGCCAGCAGCGCAGGGGCTCACGGCACAAATACGCAGTATTTT. It translates to CASSAGAHGTNTQYF.

A single count supports this clonotype. The CDR3 region is CASSLSNRGHGYTF. CDR3 nucleotide sequence: TGTGCCAGCAGTTTGAGTAACAGAGGCCATGGCTACACCTTC. The rearrangement links TRBV12-3 or TRBV12-4 to TRBJ1-2; D is ambiguous. The CDR3 extends over 14 amino acids. Trimming stripped 3 bases from V and 6 bases from J, with 14 bases between.

The genes are TRBV20-1 and TRBJ2-4, with a weak D call TRBD1 (6 bases). Germline V gene lookup returns CDR1 DFQATT and CDR2 SNEGSKA (reference sequence). Trimming pared 6 bases from V and 1 base from J, leaving 19 bases between. This CDR3 contains 16 residues. As DNA, the CDR3 is TGCAGTGCCTATCCGGAACACAGGGATGCCAAAAACATTCAGTACTTC. It is translated as CSAYPEHRDAKNIQYF.

About this clonotype: The conserved phenylalanine or tryptophan normally closing the CDR3 is absent here, so this likely arose from a read error. This chain links TRBV7-8 with TRBJ2-3, with D maybe TRBD2 (6 bases). Germline CDR1 and CDR2: SGHVS and FQNEAQ. V was clipped by 6 bases and J by 11 bases, with 18 bases between them. CDR3 length equals 13 residues. CDR3 amino acids: CASRVGGGAEQYY. CDR3 bases: TGTGCCAGCAGGGTCGGGGGAGGTGCCGAGCAGTATTAT.

Notes on this clonotype: The junction departs from the called germline gene at one end, perhaps through a read error. The CDR3 loop reads CASSKDTQYF. The CDR3 DNA is TGTGCCAGCAGCAAAGATACGCAGTATTTT. This chain links TRBV7-9 with TRBJ2-3; D call uncertain. This CDR3 is built from 10 residues. Germline CDR1 SEHNR, CDR2 FQNEAQ (reference sequence). The variable domain in full, with the rest retrieved from reference TRBV7-9 and TRBJ2-3, is DTGVSQNPRHKITKRGQNVTFRCDPISEHNRLYWYRQTLGQGPEFLTYFQNEAQLEKSRLLSDRFSAERPKGSFSTLEIQRTEQGDSAMYLCASSKDTQYFGPGTRLTVL.

The genes are TRBV25-1 and TRBJ1-1; 9 bases match TRBD1. After removal of 3 bases from V and 5 bases from J, the junction contained 13 bases not matched to a gene. The CDR3 has 17 residues. Germline CDR1 and CDR2: MGHDK and SYGVNS. CDR3: CASSDPSGQGPRTEAFF. Written as DNA, the CDR3 is TGTGCCAGCAGTGATCCCTCGGGACAGGGACCAAGGACTGAAGCTTTCTTT.

The CDR3 loop reads CASSRGRTEATQYF. CDR3 in DNA: TGTGCCAGCAGCAGAGGCCGCACAGAAGCGACCCAGTACTTC. The rearrangement joins TRBV7-6 to TRBJ2-5; D not resolved. V was pared by 5 bases and J by 7 bases, with 17 bases between. Per the germline V gene, CDR1 is SGHVS and CDR2 is FNYEAQ. The CDR3 contains 14 residues.

This clonotype has only one observation. This chain links TRBV20-1 with TRBJ2-7; 8 nucleotides match TRBD1. The V gene's germline CDR1 is DFQATT and CDR2 SNEGSKA (reference sequence). With 6 bases clipped from V and 2 bases from J, the junction kept 6 bases outside the gene matches. The CDR3 contains 13 residues. CDR3 in amino acids: CSATPDRAYEQYF. The CDR3 region has the DNA TGCAGTGCAACCCCGGACAGGGCCTACGAGCAGTACTTC.

This clonotype was seen a handful of times. The chain links TRBV7-8 to TRBJ2-5; the match to TRBD1 covers 7 bases. The V gene end was trimmed by 3 bases and the J gene end by 14 bases; junction bases not matched to a gene: 18. CDR1 is SGHVS, CDR2 FQNEAQ, per germline. This CDR3 is built from 15 residues. CDR3 DNA sequence: TGTGCCAGCAGCTTTGATCCAGACGGGACAGCCCTTCCCTACTTC. Amino acid sequence: CASSFDPDGTALPYF. The full variable domain, in which reference TRBV7-8 and TRBJ2-5 provide the parts outside the CDR3, is GAGVSQSPRYKVAKRGQDVALRCDPISGHVSLFWYQQALGQGPEFLTYFQNEAQLDKSGLPSDRFFAERPEGSVSTLKIQRTQQEDSAVYLCASSFDPDGTALPYFGPGTRLLVL.

Concerning this clonotype: The conserved closing phenylalanine or tryptophan is absent in this CDR3, likely reflecting a read error. The DNA is left out, because the CDR3 cannot be placed on it with certainty; the CDR3 is given as TCRdb lists it. This rearrangement joins TRBV2 to TRBJ1-2. Germline CDR1 and CDR2: SNHLY and FYNNEI. Ends included, the CDR3 has 13 residues. CDR3 sequence: CASSDGLASGYSS.

The chain recombines TRBV19 with TRBJ2-1, with 7 nucleotides matching TRBD2. This CDR3 region has 14 residues. V was clipped by 1 base and J by 7 bases; unmatched bases: 4. In germline, CDR1 is LNHDA, CDR2 SQIVND (reference sequence). The CDR3 coding sequence is TGTGCCAGTAGTATAGCTAGCGGAGGAAATGAGCAGTTCTTC. This codes for CASSIASGGNEQFF. Combining the CDR3 with reference TRBV19 and TRBJ2-1 gives the whole variable domain DGGITQSPKYLFRKEGQNVTLSCEQNLNHDAMYWYRQDPGQGLRLIYYSQIVNDFQKGDIAEGYSVSREKKESFPLTVTSAQKNPTAFYLCASSIASGGNEQFFGPGTRLTVL.

Concerning this clonotype itself: At one boundary the junction diverges from the germline segment, which might be a read error. J is TRBJ2-3 and V is TRBV7-8; D may be TRBD1 (6 bases). CDR1 SGHVS and CDR2 FQNEAQ come from the germline V gene. The length of the CDR3 is 14 residues. CDR3 DNA: TGTGCCAGCAGCTTAGCACAGGGCCCAAATACGCGGTATTTT. Amino acids: CASSLAQGPNTRYF.

The chain couples TRBV9 to TRBJ1-6, with D perhaps matching TRBD1 (6 bases). Germline loops: CDR1 SGDLS, CDR2 YYNGEE. The CDR3 loop spans 14 amino acids. Trimming left V 4 bases short and J 7 bases short, with 12 bases between. The CDR3 DNA reads TGTGCCAGCAGCCCCGGACAGACAAATTCACCCCTCCACTTT. Amino acids: CASSPGQTNSPLHF.